Below, 27 T cell receptor beta chains from the same sample are listed, as sequenced in a study of T cell repertoires in cytomegalovirus infection. One entry per CDR3 protein results from TCRdb running MiXCR on the reads. The sample consists of hundreds of thousands of distinct CDR3 sequences, about 9.1% of them appearing once. The material sequenced was PBMCs. Receptors originate from a human donor in good health (CMV status not recorded). Some clones in this sample may be carry-over from other donors' samples.

V is TRBV7-3 and J is TRBJ2-2; maybe TRBD1 (6 bases). Germline CDR1 is SGHTA and CDR2 is FQGTGA. V lost 0 bases to trimming and J lost 2 bases, with 19 bases between them. CDR3 size: 19 residues. The CDR3 nucleotides read TGTGCCAGCAGCTTAACGCCAATTGACAGGCTTTTCAACACCGGGGAGCTGTTTTTT. It translates to CASSLTPIDRLFNTGELFF.

The rearrangement links TRBV20-1 to TRBJ1-1; D might be TRBD1 (6 bases). V gave up 6 bases and J gave up 5 bases, with 16 bases separating them. This CDR3 comprises 13 residues. The germline gives CDR1 DFQATT, CDR2 SNEGSKA (reference sequence). CDR3 coding DNA: TGCAGTGCGACGGACAGTCTCTATACTGAAGCTTTCTTT. This gives the protein CSATDSLYTEAFF.

Only a few counts were recorded for this clonotype. The chain joins TRBV4-2 to TRBJ2-7; D is ambiguous. V was pared by 2 bases and J by 2 bases, with 16 bases between. The CDR3 sequence is 16 residues long. Germline V lookup: CDR1 LGHNA, CDR2 YNFKEQ. CDR3 amino acids: CASSQRDSADPYEQYF. The CDR3 coding sequence is TGTGCCAGCAGCCAAAGGGATTCTGCAGATCCCTACGAGCAGTACTTC.

A few counts support this clonotype. This sequence joins TRBV20-1 and TRBJ1-1; a possible D gene is TRBD1 (5 bases). The ends were cut back, 1 base at V and 0 bases at J, with 18 bases in the middle. Germline assignment: CDR1 DFQATT and CDR2 SNEGSKA (reference sequence). This CDR3 region has 17 residues. The CDR3 region is CSARGDSWVGVNTEAFF. For the CDR3, the DNA is TGCAGTGCTAGAGGGGATTCGTGGGTGGGGGTGAACACTGAAGCTTTCTTT.

This rearrangement joins TRBV14 to TRBJ2-1; 8 bases agree with TRBD2. Trimming at V came to 0 bases and at J to 2 bases, leaving 6 bases not matched to a gene. Germline V lookup: CDR1 SGHDN, CDR2 FVKESK. This CDR3 has 17 amino acids. CDR3 sequence reads: CASSQDYSGGPYNEQFF. CDR3 bases: TGTGCCAGCAGCCAAGACTATTCGGGGGGGCCCTACAATGAGCAGTTCTTC. The full variable domain, its missing parts supplied by reference TRBV14 and TRBJ2-1, is EAGVTQFPSHSVIEKGQTVTLRCDPISGHDNLYWYRRVMGKEIKFLLHFVKESKQDESGMPNNRFLAERTGGTYSTLKVQPAELEDSGVYFCASSQDYSGGPYNEQFFGPGTRLTVL.

The genes are TRBV29-1 and TRBJ2-1; 9 nucleotides line up with TRBD2. The CDR3 is 14 residues long. Germline CDR1 and CDR2: SQVTM and ANQGSEA. J gave up 7 bases and V 5 bases, and 9 bases lay outside the gene matches. CDR3 in amino acids: CSVRAGGSDNEQFF. The CDR3 DNA reads TGCAGCGTTAGAGCGGGGGGATCAGATAATGAGCAGTTCTTC.

This clonotype was seen repeatedly, ten times or more. This chain links TRBV7-8 with TRBJ2-5; the D call may be TRBD1 or TRBD2 (5 bases each). Trimming left V 5 bases short and J 1 base short, with 14 bases between. CDR1 and CDR2 from the germline V gene are SGHVS and FQNEAQ. The CDR3 spans 15 residues. DNA for the CDR3: TGTGCCAGCAGCCCCGGAAGGGGAGCCCAAGAGACCCAGTACTTC. Encoded protein: CASSPGRGAQETQYF.

In this sample, this clonotype turned up a few times. The chain employs TRBV20-1 and TRBJ2-2, with D unresolved. This CDR3 is 14 amino acids long. The V and J ends lost 0 bases and 3 bases respectively, with 8 bases between them. From germline, CDR1 is DFQATT and CDR2 SNEGSKA (reference sequence). The CDR3 sequence: CSARDGRDTGELFF. The CDR3 DNA sequence: TGCAGTGCTAGAGATGGAAGGGACACCGGGGAGCTGTTTTTT.

This clonotype was recorded at least ten times. The rearrangement joins TRBV7-3 to TRBJ2-6, with D maybe TRBD1 (6 bases). The CDR3 has 17 amino acids. CDR1 is SGHTA, CDR2 FQGTGA, per germline. Trimming removed 5 bases from V and 2 bases from J, with 16 bases in between. CDR3 nucleotide sequence: TGTGCCAGCAGCCTACAGGGAAGAAGTACTGGGGCCAACGTCCTGACTTTC. The encoded protein is CASSLQGRSTGANVLTF.

The chain uses TRBV2 and TRBJ2-1, with TRBD2 matching over 8 bases. Trimming at V came to 6 bases and at J to 7 bases, leaving 8 bases not matched to a gene. Germline loops: CDR1 SNHLY, CDR2 FYNNEI. This CDR3 spans 14 amino acids. The DNA of the CDR3 is TGTGCCAGCAGGCCGGGACTAGGTCCAAATGAGCAGTTCTTC. Translating gives CASRPGLGPNEQFF.

In this sample, this clonotype turned up a few times. The chain couples TRBV14 to TRBJ2-1, with D uncertain. The germline V and J ends were trimmed by 0 bases and 3 bases, with 12 bases remaining between them. CDR1 and CDR2 from the germline V gene are SGHDN and FVKESK. The CDR3 length is 16 residues. The CDR3, as DNA: TGTGCCAGCAGCCAAGATAAAGGCCGACGCTACAATGAGCAGTTCTTC. Its protein product is CASSQDKGRRYNEQFF.

This clonotype appeared a few times. The genes are TRBV20-1 and TRBJ1-5; maybe TRBD1 (5 bases). Trimming took 5 bases from V and 9 from J, leaving 17 bases between them. The CDR3 runs to 13 residues. Germline V lookup: CDR1 DFQATT, CDR2 SNEGSKA (reference sequence). CDR3 region: CSARVTGGPPQHF. In nucleotides, the CDR3 is TGCAGTGCTCGCGTCACAGGAGGGCCGCCCCAGCATTTT.

J is TRBJ1-6 and V is TRBV6-6; 9 positions match TRBD1. The germline CDR1 and CDR2 sequences are MNHNY and SVGAGI (reference sequence). The V and J ends lost 2 bases and 6 bases, in that order; junction bases with no gene match: 8. CDR3 length equals 17 residues. CDR3 protein: CASSYQKQGAGNSPLHF. As DNA, the CDR3 is TGTGCCAGCAGTTACCAAAAACAGGGGGCAGGTAATTCACCCCTCCACTTT.

In this sample, this clonotype turned up many times. The rearrangement joins TRBV7-8 to TRBJ1-4; no clear D gene. Trimming stripped 1 base from V and 3 bases from J, with 12 bases between. The CDR3 spans 16 residues. Per germline, CDR1 SGHVS and CDR2 FQNEAQ. CDR3 nucleotide sequence: TGTGCCAGCAGCTTAGTGTATCGTCAGGCTAATGAAAAACTGTTTTTT. This sequence encodes CASSLVYRQANEKLFF.

At least ten counts were recorded for this clonotype. V gene TRBV28 combines with J gene TRBJ1-2; possible D gene TRBD1, 5 bases. V lost 2 bases to trimming and J lost 4 bases, with 17 bases between them. From germline, CDR1 is MDHEN and CDR2 SYDVKM. The CDR3 length is 16 residues. The CDR3 DNA reads TGTGCCAGCAGTTTAGAGGCTTTGGGACGCCTCTATGGCTACACCTTC. Its protein product is CASSLEALGRLYGYTF.

This clonotype was recorded a few times. The chain combines TRBV29-1 with TRBJ2-5, with D unresolved. This CDR3 region has 11 residues. Germline CDR1 is SQVTM and CDR2 is ANQGSEA. Between the trimmed V and J ends, which lost 4 bases and 5 bases, there was a span of 8 bases. CDR3 sequence reads: CSVAAPETQYF. CDR3 DNA sequence: TGCAGCGTTGCGGCCCCGGAGACCCAGTACTTC.

The table lists this clonotype with many counts. This chain links TRBV25-1 with TRBJ2-6, with TRBD1 matching over 10 bases. CDR1 and CDR2 (germline): MGHDK, SYGVNS. This CDR3 comprises 16 residues. V lost 4 bases and J lost 5; bases outside the gene matches: 5. This CDR3 is CASSGTGGRWANVLTF. The DNA of the CDR3 is TGTGCCAGCAGTGGGACAGGGGGGAGGTGGGCCAACGTCCTGACTTTC.

For this clonotype: Possible read error: a much larger clone is one base away. V usage is TRBV10-3 and J usage is TRBJ1-1; a possible D gene is TRBD1 (6 bases). The CDR3 runs to 12 residues. V was pared by 7 bases and J by 6 bases, with 12 bases between. CDR1 is ENHRY and CDR2 is SYGVKD in the germline V gene. The CDR3, as DNA: TGTGCCATCACCAGGGGCAGATCTGAAGCTTTCTTT. It specifies CAITRGRSEAFF.

In this sample, this clonotype turned up many times. The CDR3 bases are TGTGCCATCAGCAGGGGGCCTGGAAACACCATATATTTT. Translated, it gives CAISRGPGNTIYF. The chain recombines TRBV10-3 with TRBJ1-3, with 8 bases matching TRBD1. The CDR3 runs 13 residues. In germline, CDR1 is ENHRY, CDR2 SYGVKD. V was clipped by 6 bases and J by 2 bases; unmatched bases: 0.

This sequence joins TRBV14 and TRBJ1-1; D uncertain. The V gene's germline CDR1 is SGHDN and CDR2 FVKESK. V was clipped by 0 bases and J by 7 bases, with 12 bases between them. The CDR3 has 14 residues. The CDR3 here is CASSQEGGIHEAFF. The CDR3 DNA sequence: TGTGCCAGCAGCCAAGAAGGCGGGATCCATGAAGCTTTCTTT.

The table lists this clonotype with many counts. The chain recombines TRBV27 with TRBJ1-1; D gene unclear. The length of the CDR3 is 14 residues. Germline V gives CDR1 MNHEY, CDR2 SMNVEV (reference sequence). V was pared by 8 bases and J by 2 bases, with 15 bases between. The DNA for the CDR3 is TGTGCCAGCCGTGCCCTAGGAACAAACACTGAAGCTTTCTTT. Translation: CASRALGTNTEAFF.

This clonotype occurred many times. The V call is TRBV7-3, the J call TRBJ2-3; TRBD2 is a possible D gene (5 bases). Germline loops: CDR1 SGHTA, CDR2 FQGTGA. The CDR3 extends over 13 amino acids. With 5 bases removed from V and 6 bases from J, the gap between germline ends came to 12 bases. CDR3 loop: CASSPTGLDTQYF. The CDR3 coding sequence is TGTGCCAGCAGCCCCACTGGACTGGATACGCAGTATTTT.

This clonotype was seen at least ten times. The chain links TRBV7-3 to TRBJ2-4; D unclear. Trimming removed 5 bases from V and 0 bases from J, with 11 bases in between. From germline, CDR1 is SGHTA and CDR2 FQGTGA. CDR3 length: 15 residues. Here the CDR3 reads CASSHNTGAKNIQYF. The DNA of the CDR3 is TGTGCCAGCAGCCATAACACGGGAGCCAAAAACATTCAGTACTTC.

The table lists this clonotype with a few counts. This chain links TRBV29-1 with TRBJ2-5, with 7 bases identical to TRBD1. Germline V CDR1 and CDR2: SQVTM, ANQGSEA. CDR3 length: 13 residues. Trimming took 1 base from V and 3 from J; bases not matched to a gene: 2. Here the CDR3 DNA reads TGCAGCGTTGAAGGGGGACAGAAAGAGACCCAGTACTTC. The encoded protein is CSVEGGQKETQYF. Together with reference TRBV29-1 and TRBJ2-5, the CDR3 gives the full variable domain: SAVISQKPSRDICQRGTSLTIQCQVDSQVTMMFWYRQQPGQSLTLIATANQGSEATYESGFVIDKFPISRPNLTFSTLTVSNMSPEDSSIYLCSVEGGQKETQYFGPGTRLLVL.

Ten or more counts support this clonotype. V is TRBV12-3 or TRBV12-4 and J is TRBJ2-1, with D unclear. The length of the CDR3 is 8 residues. Here the CDR3 DNA reads TGTGCTACCAATGAGCAGTTCTTC. It encodes CATNEQFF.

This clonotype has a count of ten or more. The chain uses TRBV5-1 and TRBJ2-7; 11 bases map to TRBD2. CDR1 SGHRS and CDR2 YFSETQ come from the germline V gene. V shed 0 bases and J 5 bases; nucleotides not matched to a gene: 7. The CDR3 is 16 amino acids. In nucleotides, the CDR3 is TGCGCCAGCAGCTTGGGACGACTAGCGGGGACCAACGAGCAGTACTTC. Translation: CASSLGRLAGTNEQYF. Full variable domain (rest looked up from reference TRBV5-1 and TRBJ2-7): KAGVTQTPRYLIKTRGQQVTLSCSPISGHRSVSWYQQTPGQGLQFLFEYFSETQRNKGNFPGRFSGRQFSNSRSEMNVSTLELGDSALYLCASSLGRLAGTNEQYFGPGTRLTVT.

This clonotype appeared a few times. This chain connects TRBV20-1 to TRBJ1-2, with 9 bases that match TRBD1. The trim removed 0 bases at V and 2 bases at J, leaving 7 bases unmatched. From germline, CDR1 is DFQATT and CDR2 SNEGSKA (reference sequence). The CDR3 totals 16 residues. The CDR3 here is CSARDRGQGGNYGYTF. CDR3 DNA sequence: TGCAGTGCTAGAGATAGGGGACAGGGAGGCAACTATGGCTACACCTTC.